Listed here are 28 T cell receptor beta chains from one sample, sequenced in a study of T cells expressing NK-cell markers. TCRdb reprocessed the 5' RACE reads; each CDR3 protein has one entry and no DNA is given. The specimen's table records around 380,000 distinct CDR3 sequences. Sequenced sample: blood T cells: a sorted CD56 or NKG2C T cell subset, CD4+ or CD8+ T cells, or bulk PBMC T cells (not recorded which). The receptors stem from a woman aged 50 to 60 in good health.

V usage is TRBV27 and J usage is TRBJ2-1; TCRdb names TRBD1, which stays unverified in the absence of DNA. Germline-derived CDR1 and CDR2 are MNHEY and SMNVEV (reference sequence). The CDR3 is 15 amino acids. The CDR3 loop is CASSGGQVFYNEQFF.

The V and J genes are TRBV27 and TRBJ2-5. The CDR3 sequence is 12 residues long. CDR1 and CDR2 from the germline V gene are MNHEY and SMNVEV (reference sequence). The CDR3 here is CASSDGSETQYF.

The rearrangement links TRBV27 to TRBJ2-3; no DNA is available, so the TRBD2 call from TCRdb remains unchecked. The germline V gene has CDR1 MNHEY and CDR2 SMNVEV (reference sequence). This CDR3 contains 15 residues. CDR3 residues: CARASGRAPTDTQYF.

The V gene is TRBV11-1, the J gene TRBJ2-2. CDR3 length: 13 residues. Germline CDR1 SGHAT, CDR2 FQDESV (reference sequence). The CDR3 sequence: CASSLARAGELFF.

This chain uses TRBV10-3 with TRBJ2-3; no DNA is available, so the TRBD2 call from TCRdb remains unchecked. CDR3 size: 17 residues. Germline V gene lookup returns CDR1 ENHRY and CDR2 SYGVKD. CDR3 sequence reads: CAISEYASGPPGDTQYF.

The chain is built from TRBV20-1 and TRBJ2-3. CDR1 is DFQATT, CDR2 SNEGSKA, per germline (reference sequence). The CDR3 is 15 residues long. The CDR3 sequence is CSARDQEISTDTQYF.

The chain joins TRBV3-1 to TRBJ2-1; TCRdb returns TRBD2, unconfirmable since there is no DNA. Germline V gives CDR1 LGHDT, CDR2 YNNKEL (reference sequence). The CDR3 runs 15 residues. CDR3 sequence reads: CASRYSGSLYNEQFF.

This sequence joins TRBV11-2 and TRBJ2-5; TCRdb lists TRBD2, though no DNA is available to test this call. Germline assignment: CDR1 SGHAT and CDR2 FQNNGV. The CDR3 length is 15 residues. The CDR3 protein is CASSFREGLVETQYF.

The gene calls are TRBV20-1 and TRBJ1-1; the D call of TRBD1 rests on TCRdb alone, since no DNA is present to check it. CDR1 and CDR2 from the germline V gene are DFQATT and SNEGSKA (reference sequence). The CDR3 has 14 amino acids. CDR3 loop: CSATPSRGGTEAFF.

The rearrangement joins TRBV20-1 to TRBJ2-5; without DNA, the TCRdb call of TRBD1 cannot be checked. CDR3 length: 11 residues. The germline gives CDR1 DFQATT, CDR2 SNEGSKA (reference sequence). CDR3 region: CSARQGWTQYF.

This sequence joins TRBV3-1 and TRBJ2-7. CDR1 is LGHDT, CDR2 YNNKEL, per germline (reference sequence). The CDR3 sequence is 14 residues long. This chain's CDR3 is CASSQGRTSYEQYF.

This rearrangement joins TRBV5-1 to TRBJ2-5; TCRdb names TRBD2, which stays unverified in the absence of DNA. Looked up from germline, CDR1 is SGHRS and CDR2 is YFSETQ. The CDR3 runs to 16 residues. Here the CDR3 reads CASSLEASGGQETQYF.

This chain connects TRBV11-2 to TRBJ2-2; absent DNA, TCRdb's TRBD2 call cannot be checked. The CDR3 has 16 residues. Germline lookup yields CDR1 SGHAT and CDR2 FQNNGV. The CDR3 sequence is CASWLAGGKEAGELFF.

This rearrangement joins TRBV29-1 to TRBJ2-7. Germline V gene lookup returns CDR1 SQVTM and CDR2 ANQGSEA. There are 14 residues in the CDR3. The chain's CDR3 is CSVVDRYKNYEQYF.

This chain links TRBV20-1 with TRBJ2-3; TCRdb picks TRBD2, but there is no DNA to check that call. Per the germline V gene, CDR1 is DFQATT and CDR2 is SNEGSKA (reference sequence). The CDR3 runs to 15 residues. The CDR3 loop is CSAREGAGAGDTQYF.

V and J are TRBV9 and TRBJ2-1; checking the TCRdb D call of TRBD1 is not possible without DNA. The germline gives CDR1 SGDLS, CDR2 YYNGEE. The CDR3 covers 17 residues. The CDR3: CASSPGQGASSSNEQFF.

The CDR3 region is CASSQRIMGYEQYF. This chain connects TRBV14 to TRBJ2-7. Per the germline V gene, CDR1 is SGHDN and CDR2 is FVKESK. CDR3 length equals 14 residues.

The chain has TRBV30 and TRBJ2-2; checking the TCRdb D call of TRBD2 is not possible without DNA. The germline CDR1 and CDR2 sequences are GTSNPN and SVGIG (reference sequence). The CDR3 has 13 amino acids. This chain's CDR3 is CAWTSGSTGELFF.

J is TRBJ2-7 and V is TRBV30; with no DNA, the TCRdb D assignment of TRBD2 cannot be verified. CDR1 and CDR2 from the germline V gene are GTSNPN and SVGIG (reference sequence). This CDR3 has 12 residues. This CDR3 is CAWRTSGYEQYF. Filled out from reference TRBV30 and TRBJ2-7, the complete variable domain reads SQTIHQWPATLVQPVGSPLSLECTVEGTSNPNLYWYRQAAGRGLQLLFYSVGIGQISSEVPQNLSASRPQDRQFILSSKKLLLSDSGFYLCAWRTSGYEQYFGPGTRLTVT.

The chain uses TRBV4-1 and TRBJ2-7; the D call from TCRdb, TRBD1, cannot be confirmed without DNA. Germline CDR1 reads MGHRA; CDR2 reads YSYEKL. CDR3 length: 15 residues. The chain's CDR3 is CASSQPGRESYEQYF.

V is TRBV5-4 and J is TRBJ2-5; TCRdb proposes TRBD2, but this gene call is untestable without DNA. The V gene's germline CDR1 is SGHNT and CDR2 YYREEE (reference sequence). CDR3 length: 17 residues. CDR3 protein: CASSLVGSGESRETQYF.

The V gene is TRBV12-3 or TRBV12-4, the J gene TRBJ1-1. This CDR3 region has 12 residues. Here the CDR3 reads CASSFKVAEAFF.

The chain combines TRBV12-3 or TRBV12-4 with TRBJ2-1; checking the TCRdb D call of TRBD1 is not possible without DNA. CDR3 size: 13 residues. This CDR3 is CASIWGVGNEQFF.

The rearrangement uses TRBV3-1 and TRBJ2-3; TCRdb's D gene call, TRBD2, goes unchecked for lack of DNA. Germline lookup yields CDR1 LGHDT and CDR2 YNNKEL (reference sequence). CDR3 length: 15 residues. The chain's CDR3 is CASSQGAGPTDTQYF.

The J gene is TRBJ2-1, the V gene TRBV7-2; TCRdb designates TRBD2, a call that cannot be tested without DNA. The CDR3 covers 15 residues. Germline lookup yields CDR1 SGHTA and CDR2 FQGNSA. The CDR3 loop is CASSLEAARFNEQFF.

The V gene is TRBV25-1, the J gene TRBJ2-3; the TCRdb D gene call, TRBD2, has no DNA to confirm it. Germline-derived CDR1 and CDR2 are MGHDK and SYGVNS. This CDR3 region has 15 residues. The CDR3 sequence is CASSVSADSTDTQYF.

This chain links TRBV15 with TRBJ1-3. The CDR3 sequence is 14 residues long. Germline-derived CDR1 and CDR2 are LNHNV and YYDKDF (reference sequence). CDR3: CATSRDRAGNTIYF. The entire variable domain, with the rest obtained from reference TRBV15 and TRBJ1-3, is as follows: DAMVIQNPRYQVTQFGKPVTLSCSQTLNHNVMYWYQQKSSQAPKLLFHYYDKDFNNEADTPDNFQSRRPNTSFCFLDIRSPGLGDTAMYLCATSRDRAGNTIYFGEGSWLTVV.

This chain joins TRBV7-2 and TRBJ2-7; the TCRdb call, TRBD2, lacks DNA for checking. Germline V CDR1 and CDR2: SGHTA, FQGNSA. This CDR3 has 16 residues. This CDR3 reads CASSVRWGSGAYEQYF.